This record covers a single T cell receptor (beta chain). The specificity of this receptor is unknown. No base qualities exist here, and no much larger clone lies one base off it. The immunoSEQ Assay, a bias-controlled multiplex PCR, was used to amplify TCRbeta CDR3 regions from genomic DNA. On the authors' methods: Nucleated cell counts per sample were estimated from amplification of reference gene primers within the assay. Sequence reads were collapsed and filtered to measure the absolute abundance of every unique TCRbeta CDR3 rearrangement. Productive Simpson clonality was computed per sample as the square root of Simpson's diversity index over productive rearrangements. The table comes from immuneACCESS by way of TCRdb, which keeps in-frame sequences with V and J called. Part of the clones is missing from these tables; in studies checked, under half for an unresolved V gene and the rest for unknown reasons. Clone size and the V and J calls come from that table; the DNA yielded D and trimming. The sample data list 150,000 to 200,000 clones, and more than 80% of these were observed just once. The ten largest clones capture 2% of the sample.

Relative to germline, V is 6 bases shorter and J is 4 bases shorter, with 18 bases between their ends. Spanning cysteine to phenylalanine, the CDR3 consists of 15 amino acids. Kept here is only the CDR3 DNA, which spans 45 bases and is read in frame from base 1. CDR1 and CDR2, per the germline V gene (reference sequence), are LNHNV and YYDKDF. At one collaborating source in Seattle, patients were enrolled during active infection and were followed longitudinally through the course of disease. Each collaborating institution followed its own protocols to collect whole blood in K2EDTA tubes. For TCRbeta analysis, collaborator samples were shipped as frozen whole blood, as isolated PBMCs, or as DNA extracted from either sample type. These data belong to a study of blood T cell repertoires in COVID-19 (dated by TCRdb to between 2020 and 2021). Turning to the overall study: Samples from collaborators originated in the United States, Italy and Spain and spanned both the acute and convalescent phases of COVID-19. The prospective study material was composed of cDNA or gDNA derived from T cells, B-cell-depleted T cells, or PBMCs. Subjects who had been exposed to COVID-19, were actively infected with it, or had recovered from it provided the deeply sampled blood TCRbeta repertoires that made up the dataset. The repertoires were released in a freely available public database meant as a resource for research on the immune response to SARS-CoV-2. Samples came from the ongoing ImmuneRACE study (first 160 participants) plus 1,254 subjects from 6 global collaborators. The sample metadata nearly always contained a de-identified subject ID, COVID-19 status, age in years and sex. Where available, HLA class I and class II types were taken from metadata supplied by the sample provider and were not determined by assay-based typing.

The paper as a whole reports these results and caveats: The amount of clinical and demographic metadata varied by source and participant and was provided uncurated.

Sequenced: peripheral blood. The TCR originated in an older woman with COVID-19, enrolled during active disease. The chain was built from TRBV15 and TRBJ1-1, and the D gene may be TRBD1, 5 bases matching. The DNA is as follows: TGTGCCACCAGGCAGGGACTCGGCGGAGGCACTGAAGCTTTCTTT. Its product reads: CATRQGLGGGTEAFF.